This T cell receptor (beta chain) originates from a study of blood T cell repertoires in COVID-19. Across the study: Both acute and convalescent COVID-19 samples were obtained from the United States, Italy and Spain. From T cells, B-cell-depleted T cells, or PBMCs came the material, which was cDNA or gDNA.

The germline V gene has CDR1 SGHNT and CDR2 YYREEE (reference sequence). CDR3 length equals 13 residues. V dropped 4 bases and J dropped 8; count of bases not matched to a gene: 8. Original methodology: The authors estimated nucleated cell counts from reference gene primer amplification. The table came from immunoSEQ multiplex PCR; TCRdb's copy has only in-frame clones and leaves some out. That table is the source of V, J and clone size, and D and trimming were worked out from the DNA. Among about 250,000 clones listed, more than 85% were seen once. The specimen sequenced was peripheral blood. The chain links TRBV5-4 to TRBJ1-1; 7 nucleotides line up with TRBD1. The TCR originated in a man aged 30 to 45 with acute or convalescent COVID-19. The CDR3 reads CASSHRDRVEAFF. The CDR3 DNA is TGTGCCAGCAGCCATCGGGACAGAGTGGAAGCTTTCTTT.